This TCR beta chain emerged from a study of T cell repertoires in cytomegalovirus infection. This clonotype was found a few times. The antigen remains undetermined. TCRdb processed the reads anew with MiXCR; each CDR3 protein has one entry. The sample includes approximately 270,000 distinct CDR3 sequences, 22% of them seen just once. The sample here was cultured PBMCs, taken from culture after CMV antigen stimulation. The source of this sequence is a human donor in good health (CMV status not recorded). Some clones in this sample may be carry-over from other donors' samples.

CDR3 residues: CASSLNYNSPLHF. DNA for the CDR3: TGTGCCAGCAGCTTAAACTATAATTCACCCCTCCACTTT. The chain employs TRBV7-2 and TRBJ1-6, with D unclear. The CDR3 totals 13 residues. Deletions cut 2 bases from V and 3 bases from J, with 2 bases between. The germline V gene encodes CDR1 SGHTA and CDR2 FQGNSA.